This TCR beta chain was sequenced for a study of multiple sclerosis patients with progressive multifocal leukoencephalopathy (dated by TCRdb to between 2018 and 2021). Background on the whole study: Peripheral T and B cells were examined in MS patients who developed PML (4 under natalizumab, 1 after alemtuzumab) and in treated patients who did not develop PML. From before therapy, through 6 and 12 months, up to PML onset, two natalizumab-treated patients who later developed PML were tracked longitudinally. The study aimed to detect JC virus-specific or public T-cell expansions arising at the time of PML onset.

In the case of this clone: The clone's antigen remains unknown. Base qualities are missing; no much larger clone stands one base away.

In the paper's terms, the time point label means: time of PML onset. Per the publication, the treatment or condition label means: on natalizumab therapy at sampling. PML diagnosis was based on clinical and MRI findings and was confirmed by detection of JC virus DNA in cerebrospinal fluid. PML in the natalizumab-treated patients developed after between 16 and 56 months of natalizumab therapy. Every listed patient had earlier received interferon beta, and every PML patient was female. Blood samples for T3 were taken at PML onset. Ficoll-Hypaque density gradient centrifugation was used to isolate peripheral blood mononuclear cells. Counted from cysteine to phenylalanine, this CDR3 has 16 amino acids. Of the read, only the CDR3 DNA is kept; its 48 bases are in frame from base 1. The germline V gene specifies SGHAT as CDR1 and FQNNGV as CDR2. Overall study outcomes, separate from this receptor: Given the small, descriptive cohort, it remained unclear whether the study findings reflect JC virus infection or general immunocompromise. Analysis was limited to peripheral blood, even though cerebrospinal fluid or brain lymphocytes might be more informative for natalizumab-associated PML. TRB clones above 0.5% frequency appeared only in PML patients, but expanded clones at PML onset were already present before and during natalizumab therapy. Most PML patients had lower normalized Shannon entropy, suggesting less diverse TRB repertoires, while values in the natalizumab-treated controls sat near 1. No common TRBV or TRBJ gene usage or preferential TRBV-TRBJ pairings were detected when PML developed.

TRB CDR3 regions were amplified from genomic DNA with the immunoSEQ two-step multiplex PCR at survey-level depth. Synthetic inline TR CDR3 controls covering all V-J pairings were spiked into each PCR so that template counts could be estimated and amplification bias removed. Reads went through processing to reduce amplification and sequencing bias, and quantification was done against synthetic TR CDR3 analogs. Per the original workflow: Raw data were processed in ImmunoSEQ Analyzer, removing out-of-frame sequences and CDR3s with stop codons, and genes were named by IMGT nomenclature. Normalized Shannon entropy, defined as 1 minus Pielou's evenness, was used to summarize repertoire diversity. Only TRB sequences sharing the V gene, the J gene and the CDR3 were counted as identical. Public PML clonotypes were defined as CDR3s shared by two or more PML-onset samples but absent from earlier samples, from controls, and from public databases. Positional CDR3 amino acid composition was analyzed in Skylign with the observed count method. TCRdb mirrors the immuneACCESS table, restricted to in-frame sequences. Some clones are absent from its copies; in checked studies, under half trace to an unresolved V gene, and the reason for the others is unknown. D and trimming were read from the DNA, whereas the V and J calls and clone size are those reported in that table. This sample comprises under 35,000 clones, roughly 87% of them detected only once. The ten most abundant clones make up around 5.7% of the sample.

The sample was PBMCs, taken from a patient treated with natalizumab. The chain employs TRBV11-2 and TRBJ2-5, and 9 junctional nucleotides match TRBD1. The end of the DNA fits TRBJ2-7 better, so the J call may be wrong. This clonotype originated in a woman between 40 and 55 years old with progressive multifocal leukoencephalopathy. The DNA reads as follows: TGTGCCAGCAGCTCCCCACGCGACAGGGGGTTCTACGAGCAGTACTTC. Its translation is CASSSPRDRGFYEQYF.